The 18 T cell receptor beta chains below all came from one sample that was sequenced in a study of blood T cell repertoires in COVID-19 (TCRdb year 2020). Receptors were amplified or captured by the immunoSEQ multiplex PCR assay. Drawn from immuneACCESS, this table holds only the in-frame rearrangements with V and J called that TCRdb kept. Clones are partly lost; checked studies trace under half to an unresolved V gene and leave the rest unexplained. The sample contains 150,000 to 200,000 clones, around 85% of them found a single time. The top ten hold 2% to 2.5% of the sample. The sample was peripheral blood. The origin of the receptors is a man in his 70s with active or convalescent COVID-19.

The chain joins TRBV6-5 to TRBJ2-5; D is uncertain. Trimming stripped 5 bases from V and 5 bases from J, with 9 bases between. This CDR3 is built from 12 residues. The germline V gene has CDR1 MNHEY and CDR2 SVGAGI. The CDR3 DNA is TGTGCCAGCAGTAACTTCGGGGAGACCCAGTACTTC. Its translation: CASSNFGETQYF.

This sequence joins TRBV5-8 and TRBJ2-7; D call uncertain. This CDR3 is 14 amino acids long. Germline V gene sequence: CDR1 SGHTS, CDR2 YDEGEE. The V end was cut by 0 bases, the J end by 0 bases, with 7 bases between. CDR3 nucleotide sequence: TGTGCCAGCAGCTTGGGACACCTCTCCTACGAGCAGTACTTC. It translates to CASSLGHLSYEQYF.

The CDR3 spells CASRGDNSYEQYF. The CDR3 nucleotides are TGCGCCAGCAGGGGTGACAACTCCTACGAGCAGTACTTC. The V and J genes are TRBV4-3 and TRBJ2-7; D unclear. V was clipped by 6 bases and J by 0 bases, with 9 bases between them. Germline V gene lookup returns CDR1 LGHNA and CDR2 YSLEER. This CDR3 has 13 amino acids.

CDR3 residues: CASSVPGQGVYGYTF. CDR3 DNA sequence: TGTGCCAGCAGCGTACCGGGACAGGGCGTCTATGGCTACACCTTC. This chain joins TRBV5-4 and TRBJ1-2; 9 nucleotides line up with TRBD1. The CDR3 totals 15 residues. Losses at the gene ends were 4 bases for V and 4 bases for J; bases not matched to a gene: 8. CDR1 SGHNT and CDR2 YYREEE come from the germline V gene (reference sequence).

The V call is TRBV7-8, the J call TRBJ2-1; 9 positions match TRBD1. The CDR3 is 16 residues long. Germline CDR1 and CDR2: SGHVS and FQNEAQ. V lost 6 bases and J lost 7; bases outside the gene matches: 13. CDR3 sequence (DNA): TGTGCCAGCAGTCCAGTGGGGGGACAGGGACGGAATGAGCAGTTCTTC. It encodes CASSPVGGQGRNEQFF.

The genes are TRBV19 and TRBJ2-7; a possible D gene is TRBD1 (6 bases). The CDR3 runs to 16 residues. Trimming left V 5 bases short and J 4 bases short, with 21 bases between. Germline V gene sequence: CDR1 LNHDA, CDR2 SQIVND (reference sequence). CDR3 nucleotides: TGTGCCAGTAGTCGTAATACCGGGACACCGCCTTACGAGCAGTACTTC. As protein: CASSRNTGTPPYEQYF.

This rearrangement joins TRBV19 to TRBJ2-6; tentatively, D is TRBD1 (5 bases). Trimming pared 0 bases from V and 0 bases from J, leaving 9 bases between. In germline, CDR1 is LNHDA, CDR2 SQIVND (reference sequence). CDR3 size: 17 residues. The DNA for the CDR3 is TGTGCCAGTAGTATAGAAGGGGTCCACTCTGGGGCCAACGTCCTGACTTTC. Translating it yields CASSIEGVHSGANVLTF.

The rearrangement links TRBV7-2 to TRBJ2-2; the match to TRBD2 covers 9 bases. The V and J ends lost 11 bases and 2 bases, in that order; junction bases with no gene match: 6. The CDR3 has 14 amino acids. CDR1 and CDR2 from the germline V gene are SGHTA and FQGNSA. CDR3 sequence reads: CALSGGPNTGELFF. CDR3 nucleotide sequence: TGTGCCCTCAGCGGGGGGCCAAACACCGGGGAGCTGTTTTTT.

The DNA of the CDR3 is TGTGCCAGCAGTTTATTTCAGACAGGGCGTAATTCACCCCTCCACTTT. The encoded protein is CASSLFQTGRNSPLHF. V and J are TRBV27 and TRBJ1-6; 7 nucleotides match TRBD1. Germline V gives CDR1 MNHEY, CDR2 SMNVEV (reference sequence). The CDR3 has 16 residues. V was clipped by 1 base and J by 6 bases; unmatched bases: 6.

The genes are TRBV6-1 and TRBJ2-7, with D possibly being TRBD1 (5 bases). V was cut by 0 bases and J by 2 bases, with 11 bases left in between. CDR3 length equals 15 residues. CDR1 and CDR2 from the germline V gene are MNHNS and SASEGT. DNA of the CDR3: TGTGCCAGCAGTGAAGCTTGGGGCACAACCTACGAGCAGTACTTC. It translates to CASSEAWGTTYEQYF.

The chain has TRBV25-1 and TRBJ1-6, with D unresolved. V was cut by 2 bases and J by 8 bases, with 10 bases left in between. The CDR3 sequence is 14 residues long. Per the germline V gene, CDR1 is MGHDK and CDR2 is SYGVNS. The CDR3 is CASSEPGAYSPLHF. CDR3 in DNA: TGTGCCAGCAGTGAACCGGGAGCCTATTCACCCCTCCACTTT.

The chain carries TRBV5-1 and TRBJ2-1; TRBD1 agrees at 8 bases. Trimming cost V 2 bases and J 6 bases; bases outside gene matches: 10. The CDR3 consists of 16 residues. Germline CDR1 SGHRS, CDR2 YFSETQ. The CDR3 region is CASSFLPGQGSNEQFF. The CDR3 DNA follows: TGCGCCAGCAGCTTTTTACCTGGACAGGGTTCCAATGAGCAGTTCTTC.

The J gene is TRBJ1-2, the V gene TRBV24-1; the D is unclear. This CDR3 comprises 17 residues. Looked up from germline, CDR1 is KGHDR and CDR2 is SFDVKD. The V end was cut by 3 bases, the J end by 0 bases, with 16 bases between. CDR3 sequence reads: CATSDTPTTTPNYGYTF. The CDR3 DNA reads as TGTGCCACCAGTGATACCCCCACCACCACTCCTAACTATGGCTACACCTTC.

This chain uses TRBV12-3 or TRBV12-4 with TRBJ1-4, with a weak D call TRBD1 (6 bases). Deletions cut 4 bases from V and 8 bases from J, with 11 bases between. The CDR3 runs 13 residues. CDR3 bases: TGTGCCAGCAGTTACAGGGTTGGAGAAAAACTGTTTTTT. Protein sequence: CASSYRVGEKLFF.

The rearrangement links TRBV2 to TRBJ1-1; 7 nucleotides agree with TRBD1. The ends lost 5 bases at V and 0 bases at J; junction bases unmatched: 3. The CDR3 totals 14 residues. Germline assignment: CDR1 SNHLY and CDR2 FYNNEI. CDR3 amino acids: CASSLTGMNTEAFF. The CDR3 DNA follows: TGTGCCAGCAGTTTGACAGGGATGAACACTGAAGCTTTCTTT.

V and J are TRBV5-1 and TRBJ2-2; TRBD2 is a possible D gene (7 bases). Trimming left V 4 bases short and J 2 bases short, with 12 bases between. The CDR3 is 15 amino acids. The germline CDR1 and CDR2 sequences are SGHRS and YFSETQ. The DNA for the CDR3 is TGCGCCAGCAGCGCGGGGGCTCAAAACACCGGGGAGCTGTTTTTT. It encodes CASSAGAQNTGELFF.

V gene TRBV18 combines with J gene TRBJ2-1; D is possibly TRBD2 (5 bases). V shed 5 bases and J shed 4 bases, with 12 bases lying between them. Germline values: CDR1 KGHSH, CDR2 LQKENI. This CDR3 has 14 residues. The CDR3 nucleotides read TGTGCCAGCTCAATCTCCAGCGGATACAATGAGCAGTTCTTC. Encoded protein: CASSISSGYNEQFF.

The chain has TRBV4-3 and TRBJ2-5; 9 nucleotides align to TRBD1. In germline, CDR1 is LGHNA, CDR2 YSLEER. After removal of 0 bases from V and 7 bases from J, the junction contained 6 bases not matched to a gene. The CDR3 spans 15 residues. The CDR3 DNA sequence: TGCGCCAGCAGCCAAGAGACAGGGGGTGGCGTGACCCAGTACTTC. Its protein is CASSQETGGGVTQYF.